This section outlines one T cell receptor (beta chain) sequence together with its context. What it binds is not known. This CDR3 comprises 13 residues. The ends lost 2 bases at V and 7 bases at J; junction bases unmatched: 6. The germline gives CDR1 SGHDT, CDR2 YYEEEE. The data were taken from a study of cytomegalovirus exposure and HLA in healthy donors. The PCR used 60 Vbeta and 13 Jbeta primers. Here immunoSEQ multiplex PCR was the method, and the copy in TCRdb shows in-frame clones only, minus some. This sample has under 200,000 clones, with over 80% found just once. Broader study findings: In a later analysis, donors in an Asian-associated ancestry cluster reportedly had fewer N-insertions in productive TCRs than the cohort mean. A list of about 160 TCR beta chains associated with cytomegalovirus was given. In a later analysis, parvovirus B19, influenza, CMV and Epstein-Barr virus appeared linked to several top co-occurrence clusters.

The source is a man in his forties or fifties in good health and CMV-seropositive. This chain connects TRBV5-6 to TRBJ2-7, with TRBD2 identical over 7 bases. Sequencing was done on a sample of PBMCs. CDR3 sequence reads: CASSFSLAKEQYF. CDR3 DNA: TGTGCCAGCAGCTTCTCACTAGCGAAAGAGCAGTACTTC. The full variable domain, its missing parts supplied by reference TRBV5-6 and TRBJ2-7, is DAGVTQSPTHLIKTRGQQVTLRCSPKSGHDTVSWYQQALGQGPQFIFQYYEEEERQRGNFPDRFSGHQFPNYSSELNVNALLLGDSALYLCASSFSLAKEQYFGPGTRLTVT.